Given below is one T cell receptor beta chain in context. Its antigen is currently unknown. This CDR3 is 14 amino acids long. Trimming removed 0 bases from V and 7 bases from J, with 12 bases in between. CDR1 and CDR2 from the germline V gene are WSHSY and SAAADI. The time point was: patch test 2, 6 weeks after DPC sensitization. Regarding treatment: therapeutic diphenylcyclopropenone sensitization with weekly scalp DPC. The library put unique molecular identifiers onto individual cDNA molecules. TCRdb called the RACE reads again in MiXCR, with one record for every CDR3 protein. The sample carries approximately 110,000 distinct CDR3 sequences, roughly a tenth recorded once. This sample was included in a study of human T cells and chemical hapten exposure. Across the whole study: Cases of alopecia areata, totalis or universalis occurred in a predominantly female patient group. TCR yields per sample varied, mainly owing to small pooled library volume differences. Study-wide results and limits: Every donor had alopecia, and their immune response may therefore differ from healthy people's.

This receptor was identified in a woman aged 40-49 years with alopecia areata. Some clones in this sample may be carry-over from other donors' samples. The chain employs TRBV10-2 and TRBJ1-1; D gene uncertain. Specimen: whole blood, collected in connection with sensitization to the hapten diphenylcyclopropenone (DPC). DNA of the CDR3: TGCGCCAGCAGTGAGTCCGGCCGGGATAGTGAAGCTTTCTTT. Its translation: CASSESGRDSEAFF.